The next 15 T cell receptor beta chains were all read from a single sample in a study of somatic mutations in cytotoxic T cells in rheumatoid arthritis. Produced via immunoSEQ multiplex PCR; TCRdb's table is partial and in-frame only. The sample contains roughly 10,000 clones, around four fifths of which appear only once. Sequenced input: CD8+ T cells sorted from blood. These receptors were obtained from a man in his forties or fifties in good health.

The chain has TRBV18 and TRBJ2-1, with 10 bases identical to TRBD1. Germline loops: CDR1 KGHSH, CDR2 LQKENI. The ends lost 2 bases at V and 12 bases at J; junction bases unmatched: 10. CDR3 size: 15 residues. The CDR3 nucleotides are TGTGCCAGCTCACCAGACGACAGGGGGCTCAGGGGGCAGTTCTTC. It translates to CASSPDDRGLRGQFF.

In this sample, this clone turned up once. The chain combines TRBV5-1 with TRBJ2-5, with 8 bases aligning to TRBD1. Germline loops: CDR1 SGHRS, CDR2 YFSETQ. With 0 bases clipped from V and 1 base from J, the junction kept 5 bases outside the gene matches. The CDR3 has 16 amino acids. CDR3 sequence reads: CASSLADRVGQETQYF. The CDR3 region has the DNA TGCGCCAGCAGCTTGGCGGACAGGGTGGGCCAAGAGACCCAGTACTTC.

The chain recombines TRBV5-4 with TRBJ2-2; no definite D call. Trimming pared 7 bases from V and 3 bases from J, leaving 4 bases between. This CDR3 spans 11 amino acids. Germline V gene sequence: CDR1 SGHNT, CDR2 YYREEE (reference sequence). CDR3 region: CASVDTGELFF. The CDR3 nucleotides are TGTGCCAGCGTCGACACCGGGGAGCTGTTTTTT. Drawing the rest from reference TRBV5-4 and TRBJ2-2, the complete variable domain is ETGVTQSPTHLIKTRGQQVTLRCSSQSGHNTVSWYQQALGQGPQFIFQYYREEENGRGNFPPRFSGLQFPNYSSELNVNALELDDSALYLCASVDTGELFFGEGSRLTVL.

The rearrangement joins TRBV7-8 to TRBJ2-3, with D unclear. The V gene lost 5 bases and the J gene lost 2 bases, with 5 bases spanning the gap. From germline, CDR1 is SGHVS and CDR2 FQNEAQ. This CDR3 is built from 12 residues. CDR3: CASSLLTDTQYF. In DNA, the CDR3 is TGTGCCAGCAGCCTACTCACAGATACGCAGTATTTT.

This chain uses TRBV2 with TRBJ1-1, with D possibly being TRBD1 (6 bases). V was trimmed by 7 bases and J by 3 bases, leaving 18 bases between them. The CDR3 runs to 15 residues. CDR1 is SNHLY and CDR2 is FYNNEI in the germline V gene. CDR3 nucleotides: TGTGCCAGCAACCCACCCAGGGGTAGGGACACTGAAGCTTTCTTT. This codes for CASNPPRGRDTEAFF. Supplemented by reference TRBV2 and TRBJ1-1, the full variable domain reads EPEVTQTPSHQVTQMGQEVILRCVPISNHLYFYWYRQILGQKVEFLVSFYNNEISEKSEIFDDQFSVERPDGSNFTLKIRSTKLEDSAMYFCASNPPRGRDTEAFFGQGTRLTVV.

This clone showed up just a few times. The chain joins TRBV6-5 to TRBJ2-1, with a tentative D call TRBD1 (7 bases). This CDR3 is built from 15 residues. Trimming shortened V by 10 bases and J by 0 bases, and 16 bases separated the two germline ends. The V gene's germline CDR1 is MNHEY and CDR2 SVGAGI. CDR3 nucleotide sequence: TGTGCCATCCGGAGGGGGCCGAGCTCCTACAATGAGCAGTTCTTC. Protein sequence: CAIRRGPSSYNEQFF.

The DNA for the CDR3 is TGTGCCAGCAGCTTGTCGAGGGAGGGGCTGGGTGGGAATGAGCAGTTCTTC. This translates into CASSLSREGLGGNEQFF. J is TRBJ2-1 and V is TRBV9; TRBD2 aligns across 7 bases. Germline CDR1 reads SGDLS; CDR2 reads YYNGEE. The CDR3 length is 17 residues. The junction had 17 bases not matched to a gene; V was cut back by 4 bases and J by 7 bases.

The chain uses TRBV4-2 and TRBJ1-1; D gene ambiguous. CDR3 length equals 15 residues. CDR1 is LGHNA and CDR2 is YNFKEQ in the germline V gene. Trimming removed 0 bases at V and 0 bases at J, with 8 bases between. CDR3 protein: CASSQEWTMNTEAFF. Written as DNA, the CDR3 is TGTGCCAGCAGCCAAGAATGGACTATGAACACTGAAGCTTTCTTT.

This clone has a handful of counts. This chain links TRBV27 with TRBJ2-1; no definite D call. This CDR3 spans 13 amino acids. From germline, CDR1 is MNHEY and CDR2 SMNVEV (reference sequence). The V and J ends lost 3 bases and 4 bases respectively, with 7 bases between them. CDR3 DNA: TGTGCCAGCAGTTTCTTCGGGTACAATGAGCAGTTCTTC. Translated, it gives CASSFFGYNEQFF.

The sample holds one count of this clone. This chain's CDR3 is CASSLRAGVYEQYF. CDR3 bases: TGTGCCAGCAGTTTACGGGCGGGAGTCTACGAGCAGTACTTC. The V gene is TRBV27, the J gene TRBJ2-7; 7 nucleotides line up with TRBD2. Per germline, CDR1 MNHEY and CDR2 SMNVEV (reference sequence). The CDR3 loop spans 14 amino acids. Unmatched junction bases numbered 4, after V lost 2 bases and J lost 3 bases.

Only a few counts were recorded for this clone. This chain connects TRBV27 to TRBJ1-2, with D perhaps matching TRBD1 (5 bases). V lost 5 bases to trimming and J lost 0 bases, with 13 bases between them. Per the germline V gene, CDR1 is MNHEY and CDR2 is SMNVEV (reference sequence). The CDR3 extends over 15 amino acids. The CDR3 nucleotides read TGTGCCAGCAGTCCACGACAGATAACTAACTATGGCTACACCTTC. Translated: CASSPRQITNYGYTF.

The genes are TRBV28 and TRBJ2-5; TRBD1 is a possible D gene (5 bases). With 8 bases removed from V and 5 bases from J, the gap between germline ends came to 18 bases. Germline CDR1 reads MDHEN; CDR2 reads SYDVKM. CDR3 length: 14 amino acids. The CDR3 sequence: CASADSDLWETQYF. CDR3 coding DNA: TGTGCCAGCGCTGACAGCGATCTTTGGGAGACCCAGTACTTC. The full variable domain, completed using reference TRBV28 and TRBJ2-5, is DVKVTQSSRYLVKRTGEKVFLECVQDMDHENMFWYRQDPGLGLRLIYFSYDVKMKEKGDIPEGYSVSREKKERFSLILESASTNQTSMYLCASADSDLWETQYFGPGTRLLVL.

The rearrangement joins TRBV5-4 to TRBJ2-3, with D possibly matching TRBD1 (6 bases). CDR3 size: 15 residues. Germline V lookup: CDR1 SGHNT, CDR2 YYREEE (reference sequence). Trimming took off 1 base at V and 3 bases at J, with 12 bases between the two ends. The CDR3 protein is CASSLWGQETDTQYF. DNA of the CDR3: TGTGCCAGCAGCTTGTGGGGGCAGGAGACAGATACGCAGTATTTT.

CDR3 bases: TGTGCCAGCAGGTCCAACTTGGTGATCTATGGCTACACCTTC. As protein: CASRSNLVIYGYTF. The chain is built from TRBV2 and TRBJ1-2, with unresolved D. CDR3 length: 14 amino acids. V lost 6 bases, J lost 4 bases, and 15 bases lay in between. Germline CDR1 SNHLY, CDR2 FYNNEI. Looking up the rest from reference TRBV2 and TRBJ1-2 gives the full variable domain: EPEVTQTPSHQVTQMGQEVILRCVPISNHLYFYWYRQILGQKVEFLVSFYNNEISEKSEIFDDQFSVERPDGSNFTLKIRSTKLEDSAMYFCASRSNLVIYGYTFGSGTRLTVV.

This chain connects TRBV28 to TRBJ1-1, with a weak D call TRBD1 (6 bases). The CDR3 is made up of 17 amino acids. Germline V gene sequence: CDR1 MDHEN, CDR2 SYDVKM. The V end lost 7 bases, the J end lost 0 bases, and 21 bases lay between the germline ends. The DNA of the CDR3 is TGTGCCAGCAAGGTTGGCAGTCAGGGGATAATGAACACTGAAGCTTTCTTT. Its translation is CASKVGSQGIMNTEAFF. Complete variable domain (other parts from reference TRBV28 and TRBJ1-1): DVKVTQSSRYLVKRTGEKVFLECVQDMDHENMFWYRQDPGLGLRLIYFSYDVKMKEKGDIPEGYSVSREKKERFSLILESASTNQTSMYLCASKVGSQGIMNTEAFFGQGTRLTVV.